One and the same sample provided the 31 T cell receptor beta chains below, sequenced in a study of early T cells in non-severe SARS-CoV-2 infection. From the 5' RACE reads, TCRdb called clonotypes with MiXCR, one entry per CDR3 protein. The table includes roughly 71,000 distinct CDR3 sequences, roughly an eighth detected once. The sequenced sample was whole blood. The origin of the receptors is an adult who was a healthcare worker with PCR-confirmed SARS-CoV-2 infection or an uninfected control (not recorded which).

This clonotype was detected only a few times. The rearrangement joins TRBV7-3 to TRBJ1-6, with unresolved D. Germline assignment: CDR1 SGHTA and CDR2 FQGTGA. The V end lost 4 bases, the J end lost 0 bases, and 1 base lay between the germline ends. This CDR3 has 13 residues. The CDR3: CASSSSYNSPLHF. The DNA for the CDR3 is TGTGCCAGCAGCTCCTCCTATAATTCACCCCTCCACTTT.

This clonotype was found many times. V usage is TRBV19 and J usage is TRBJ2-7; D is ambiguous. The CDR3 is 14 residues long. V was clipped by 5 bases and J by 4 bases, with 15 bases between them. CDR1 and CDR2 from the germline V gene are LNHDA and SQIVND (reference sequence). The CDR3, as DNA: TGTGCCAGTAGTCGGACGGCCCTGGGGTACGAGCAGTACTTC. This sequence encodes CASSRTALGYEQYF.

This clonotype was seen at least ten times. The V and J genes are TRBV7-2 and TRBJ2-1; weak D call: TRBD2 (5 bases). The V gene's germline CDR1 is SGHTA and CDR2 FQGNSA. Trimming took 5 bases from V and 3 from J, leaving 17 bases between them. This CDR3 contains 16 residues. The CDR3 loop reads CASSLRGLGVYNEQFF. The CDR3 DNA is TGTGCCAGCAGCCTCCGGGGATTGGGAGTCTACAATGAGCAGTTCTTC.

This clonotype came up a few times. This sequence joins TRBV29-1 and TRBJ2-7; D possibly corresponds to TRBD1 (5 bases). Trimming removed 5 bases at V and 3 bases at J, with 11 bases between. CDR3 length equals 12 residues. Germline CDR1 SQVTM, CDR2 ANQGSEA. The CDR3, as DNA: TGCAGCGTTATAGGGGCCTACTACGAGCAGTACTTC. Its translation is CSVIGAYYEQYF.

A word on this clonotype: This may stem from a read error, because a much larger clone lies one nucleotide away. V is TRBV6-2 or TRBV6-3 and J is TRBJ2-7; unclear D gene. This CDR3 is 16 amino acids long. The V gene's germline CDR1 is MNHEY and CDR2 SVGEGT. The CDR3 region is CASGYPTPPRAYEQYF. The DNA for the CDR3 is TGTGCCAGCGGTTATCCTACACCGCCAAGGGCCTACGAGCAGTACTTC.

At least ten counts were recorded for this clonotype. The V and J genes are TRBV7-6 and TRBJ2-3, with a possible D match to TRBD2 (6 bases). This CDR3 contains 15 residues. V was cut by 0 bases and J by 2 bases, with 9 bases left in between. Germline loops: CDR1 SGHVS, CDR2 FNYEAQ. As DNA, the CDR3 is TGTGCCAGCAGCTTAGCTAGCGGAAACACAGATACGCAGTATTTT. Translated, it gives CASSLASGNTDTQYF.

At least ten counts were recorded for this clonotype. The CDR3 is CASSLTGGKVETQYF. As DNA, the CDR3 is TGTGCCAGCAGTTTAACCGGGGGCAAGGTCGAGACCCAGTACTTC. The chain combines TRBV27 with TRBJ2-5; D tentatively reads TRBD1 or TRBD2 (6 bases each). CDR1 MNHEY and CDR2 SMNVEV come from the germline V gene (reference sequence). Deletions cut 2 bases from V and 5 bases from J, with 15 bases between. The CDR3 is 15 residues long.

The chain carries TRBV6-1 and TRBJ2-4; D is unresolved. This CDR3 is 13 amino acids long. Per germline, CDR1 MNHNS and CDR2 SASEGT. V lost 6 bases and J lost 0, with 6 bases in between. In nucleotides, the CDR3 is TGTGCCAGCAGGGACCCAGCCAAAAACATTCAGTACTTC. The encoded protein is CASRDPAKNIQYF.

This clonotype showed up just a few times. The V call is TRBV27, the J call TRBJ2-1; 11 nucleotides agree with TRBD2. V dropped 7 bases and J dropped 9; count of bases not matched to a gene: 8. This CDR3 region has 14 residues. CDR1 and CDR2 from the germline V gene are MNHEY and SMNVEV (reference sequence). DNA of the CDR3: TGTGCCAGCACAAAGGGACTAGCGGCCAGTGAGCAGTTCTTC. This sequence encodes CASTKGLAASEQFF.

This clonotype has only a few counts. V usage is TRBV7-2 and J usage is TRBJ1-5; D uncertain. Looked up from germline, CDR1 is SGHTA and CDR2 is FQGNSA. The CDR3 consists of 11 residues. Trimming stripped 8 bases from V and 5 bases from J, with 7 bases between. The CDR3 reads CASGPYQPQHF. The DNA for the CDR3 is TGTGCCAGCGGACCTTATCAGCCCCAGCATTTT.

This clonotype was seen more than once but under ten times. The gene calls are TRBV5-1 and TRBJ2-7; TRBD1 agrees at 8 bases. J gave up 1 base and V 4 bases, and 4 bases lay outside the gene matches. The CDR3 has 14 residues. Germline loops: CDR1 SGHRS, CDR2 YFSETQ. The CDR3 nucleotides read TGCGCCAGCAGCGCGGGGACAGGATCCTACGAGCAGTACTTC. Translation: CASSAGTGSYEQYF. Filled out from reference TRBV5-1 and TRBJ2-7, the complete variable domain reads KAGVTQTPRYLIKTRGQQVTLSCSPISGHRSVSWYQQTPGQGLQFLFEYFSETQRNKGNFPGRFSGRQFSNSRSEMNVSTLELGDSALYLCASSAGTGSYEQYFGPGTRLTVT.

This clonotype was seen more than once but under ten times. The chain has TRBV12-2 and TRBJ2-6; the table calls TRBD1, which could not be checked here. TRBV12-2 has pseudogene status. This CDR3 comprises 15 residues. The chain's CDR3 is CASRRQGSGANVLTF. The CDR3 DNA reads TGTGCAAGTCGCCGACAGGGGTCTGGGGCCAACGTCCTGACTTTC.

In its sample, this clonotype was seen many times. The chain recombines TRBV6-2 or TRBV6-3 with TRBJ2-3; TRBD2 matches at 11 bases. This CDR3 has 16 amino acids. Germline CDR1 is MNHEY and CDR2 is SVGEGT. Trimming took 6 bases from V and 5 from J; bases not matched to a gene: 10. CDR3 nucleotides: TGTGCCAGCAGGCCTGATAGCGGGAGGGCCCGAGATACGCAGTATTTT. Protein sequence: CASRPDSGRARDTQYF.

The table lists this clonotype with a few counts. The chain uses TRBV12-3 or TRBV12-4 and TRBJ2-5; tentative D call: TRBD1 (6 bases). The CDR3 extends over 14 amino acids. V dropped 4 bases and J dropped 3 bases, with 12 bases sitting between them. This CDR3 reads CASSWTDKKETQYF. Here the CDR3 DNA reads TGTGCCAGCAGTTGGACAGATAAGAAAGAGACCCAGTACTTC.

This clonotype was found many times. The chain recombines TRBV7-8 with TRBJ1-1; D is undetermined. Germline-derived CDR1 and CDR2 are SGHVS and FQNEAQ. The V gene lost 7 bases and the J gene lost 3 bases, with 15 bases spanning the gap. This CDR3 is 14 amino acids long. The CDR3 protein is CASIHSRWDTEAFF. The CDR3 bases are TGTGCCAGCATCCACTCTCGGTGGGACACTGAAGCTTTCTTT. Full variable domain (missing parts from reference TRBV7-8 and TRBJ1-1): GAGVSQSPRYKVAKRGQDVALRCDPISGHVSLFWYQQALGQGPEFLTYFQNEAQLDKSGLPSDRFFAERPEGSVSTLKIQRTQQEDSAVYLCASIHSRWDTEAFFGQGTRLTVV.

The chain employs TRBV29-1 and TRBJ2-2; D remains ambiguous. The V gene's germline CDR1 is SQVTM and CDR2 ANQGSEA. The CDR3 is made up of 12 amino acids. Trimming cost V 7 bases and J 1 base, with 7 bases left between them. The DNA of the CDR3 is TGCAGCGGGAGAGGGAACACCGGGGAGCTGTTTTTT. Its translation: CSGRGNTGELFF.

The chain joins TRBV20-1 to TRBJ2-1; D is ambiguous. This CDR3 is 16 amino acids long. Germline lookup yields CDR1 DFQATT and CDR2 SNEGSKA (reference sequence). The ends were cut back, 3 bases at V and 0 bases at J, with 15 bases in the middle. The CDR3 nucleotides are TGCAGTGCTAGTAGTTTTGGCCTGAGCTCCTACAATGAGCAGTTCTTC. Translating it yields CSASSFGLSSYNEQFF.

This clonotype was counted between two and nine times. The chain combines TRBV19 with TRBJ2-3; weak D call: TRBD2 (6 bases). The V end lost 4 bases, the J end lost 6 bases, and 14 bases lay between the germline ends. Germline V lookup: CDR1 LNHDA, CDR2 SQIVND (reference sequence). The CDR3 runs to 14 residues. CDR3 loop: CASSTGTPADTQYF. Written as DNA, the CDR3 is TGTGCCAGTAGTACCGGGACTCCAGCTGATACGCAGTATTTT.

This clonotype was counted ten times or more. CDR3 DNA: TGTGCCAGTAGTTCTCCCCCGGGAGGGGCTGGGGCCAACGTCCTGACTTTC. This codes for CASSSPPGGAGANVLTF. The genes are TRBV19 and TRBJ2-6; 8 nucleotides match TRBD2. The CDR3 runs to 17 residues. Losses at the gene ends were 5 bases for V and 2 bases for J; bases not matched to a gene: 8. CDR1 is LNHDA and CDR2 is SQIVND in the germline V gene (reference sequence).

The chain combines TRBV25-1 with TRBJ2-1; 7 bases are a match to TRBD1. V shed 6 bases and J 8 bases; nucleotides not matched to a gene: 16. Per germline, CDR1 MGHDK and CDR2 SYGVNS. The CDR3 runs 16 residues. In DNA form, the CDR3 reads TGTGCCAGCAGCCGAATACGAGGGGGCGCTTTCCATGAGCAGTTCTTC. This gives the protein CASSRIRGGAFHEQFF.

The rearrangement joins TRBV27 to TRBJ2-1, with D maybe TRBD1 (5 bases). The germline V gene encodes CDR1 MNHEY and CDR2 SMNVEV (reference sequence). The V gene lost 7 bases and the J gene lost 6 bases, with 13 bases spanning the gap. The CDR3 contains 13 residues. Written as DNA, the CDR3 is TGTGCCAGCACCCTCCTAGGGGCCAATGAGCAGTTCTTC. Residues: CASTLLGANEQFF.

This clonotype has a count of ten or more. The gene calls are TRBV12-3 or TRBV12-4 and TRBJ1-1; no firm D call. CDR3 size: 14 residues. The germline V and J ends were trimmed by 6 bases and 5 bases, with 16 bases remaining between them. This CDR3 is CASSPLGIGTEAFF. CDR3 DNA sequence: TGTGCCAGCAGCCCTTTGGGGATAGGGACTGAAGCTTTCTTT.

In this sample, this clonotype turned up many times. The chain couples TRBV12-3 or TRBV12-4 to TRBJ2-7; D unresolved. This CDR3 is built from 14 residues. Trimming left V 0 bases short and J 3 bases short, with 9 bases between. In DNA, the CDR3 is TGTGCCAGCAGTTTAGCCTTCCCCGGCTACGAGCAGTACTTC. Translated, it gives CASSLAFPGYEQYF.

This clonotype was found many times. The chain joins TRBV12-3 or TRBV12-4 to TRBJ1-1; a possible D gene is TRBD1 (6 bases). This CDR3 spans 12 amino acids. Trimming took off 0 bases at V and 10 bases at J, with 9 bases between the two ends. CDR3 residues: CASSLARGGAFF. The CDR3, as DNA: TGTGCCAGCAGTTTAGCGAGAGGGGGAGCTTTCTTT.

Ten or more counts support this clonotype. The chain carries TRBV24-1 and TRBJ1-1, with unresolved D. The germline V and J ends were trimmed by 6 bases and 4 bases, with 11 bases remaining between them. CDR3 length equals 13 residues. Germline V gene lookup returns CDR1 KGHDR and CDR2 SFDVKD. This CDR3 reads CATSRDSGTEAFF. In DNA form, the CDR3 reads TGTGCCACCAGTAGGGATTCGGGCACTGAAGCTTTCTTT.

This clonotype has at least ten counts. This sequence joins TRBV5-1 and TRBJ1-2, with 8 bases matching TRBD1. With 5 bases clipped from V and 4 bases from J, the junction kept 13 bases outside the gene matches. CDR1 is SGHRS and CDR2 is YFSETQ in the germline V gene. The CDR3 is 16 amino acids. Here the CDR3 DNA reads TGCGCCAGCAGTCGTACCGGACAGGGAGGAGGCTATGGCTACACCTTC. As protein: CASSRTGQGGGYGYTF.

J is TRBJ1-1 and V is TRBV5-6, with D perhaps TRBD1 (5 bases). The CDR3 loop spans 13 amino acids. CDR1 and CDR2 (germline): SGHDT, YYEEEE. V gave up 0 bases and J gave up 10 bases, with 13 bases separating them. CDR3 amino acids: CASSLAEGPGAFF. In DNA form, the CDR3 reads TGTGCCAGCAGCTTGGCCGAGGGGCCAGGAGCTTTCTTT.

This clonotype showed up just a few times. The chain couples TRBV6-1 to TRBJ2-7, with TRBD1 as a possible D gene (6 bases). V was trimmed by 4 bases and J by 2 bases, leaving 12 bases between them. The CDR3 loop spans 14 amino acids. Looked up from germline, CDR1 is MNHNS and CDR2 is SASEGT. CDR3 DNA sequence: TGTGCCAGCAGTGGGGGGCGGGTTCCCTACGAGCAGTACTTC. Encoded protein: CASSGGRVPYEQYF.

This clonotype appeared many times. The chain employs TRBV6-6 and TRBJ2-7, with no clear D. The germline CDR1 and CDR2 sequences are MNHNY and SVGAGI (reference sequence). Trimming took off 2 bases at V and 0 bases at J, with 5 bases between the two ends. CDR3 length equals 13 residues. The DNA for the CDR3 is TGTGCCAGCAGTTACGGCATCTCCTACGAGCAGTACTTC. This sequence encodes CASSYGISYEQYF.

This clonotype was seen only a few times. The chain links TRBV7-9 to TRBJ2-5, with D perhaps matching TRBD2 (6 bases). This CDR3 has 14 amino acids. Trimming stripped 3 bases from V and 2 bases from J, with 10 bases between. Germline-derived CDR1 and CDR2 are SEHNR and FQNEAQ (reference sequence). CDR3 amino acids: CASSFNRGQETQYF. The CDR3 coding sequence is TGTGCCAGCAGCTTTAACCGGGGGCAAGAGACCCAGTACTTC.

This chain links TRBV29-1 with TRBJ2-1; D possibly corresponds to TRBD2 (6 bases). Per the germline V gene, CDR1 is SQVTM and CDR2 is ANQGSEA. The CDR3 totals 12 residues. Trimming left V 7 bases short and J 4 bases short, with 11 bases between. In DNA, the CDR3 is TGCAGCGGCCTTCGGGGGTACAATGAGCAGTTCTTC. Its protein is CSGLRGYNEQFF.